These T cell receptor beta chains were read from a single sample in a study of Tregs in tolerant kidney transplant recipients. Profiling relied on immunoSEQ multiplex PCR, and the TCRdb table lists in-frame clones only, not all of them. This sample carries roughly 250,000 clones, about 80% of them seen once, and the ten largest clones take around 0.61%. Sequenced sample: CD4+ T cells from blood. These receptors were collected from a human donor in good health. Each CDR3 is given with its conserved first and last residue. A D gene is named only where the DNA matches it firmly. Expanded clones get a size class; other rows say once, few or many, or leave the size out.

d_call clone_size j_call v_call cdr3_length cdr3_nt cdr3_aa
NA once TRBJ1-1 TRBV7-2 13 TGTGCCAGCAGCTCCCGTAGGGGGATTGAAGCTTTCTTT CASSSRRGIEAFF
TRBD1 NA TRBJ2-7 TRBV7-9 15 TGTGCCAGCAGCTTCGGGACAGGATCTACCTACGAGCAGTACTTC CASSFGTGSTYEQYF
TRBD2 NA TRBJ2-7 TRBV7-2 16 TGTGCCAGCAGCTTAGTTAGCGGGAGGTTCTCCTACGAGCAGTACTTC CASSLVSGRFSYEQYF
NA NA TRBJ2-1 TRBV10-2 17 TGCGCCAGCAGTGAGAGAGGGGTCGGGGCGATTTACAATGAGCAGTTCTTC CASSERGVGAIYNEQFF
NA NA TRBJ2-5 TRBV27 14 TGTGCCAGCAGTTCCTTCGGGACATATCGCACCCAGTACTTC CASSSFGTYRTQYF
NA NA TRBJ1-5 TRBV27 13 TGTGCCAGCAGTCCCTGGCAGAATCAGCCCCAGCATTTT CASSPWQNQPQHF
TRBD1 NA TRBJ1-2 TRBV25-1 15 TGTGCCAGCAGTGAAATTGGAGGGGGCGCACGGGGCTACACCTTC CASSEIGGGARGYTF
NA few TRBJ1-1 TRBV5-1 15 TGCGCCAGCAGCTCCCAGCCCCGACCGAACACTGAAGCTTTCTTT CASSSQPRPNTEAFF
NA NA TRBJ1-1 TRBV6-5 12 TGTGCCAGCAGTTACGGGGGAGGGGAAGCTTTCTTT CASSYGGGEAFF
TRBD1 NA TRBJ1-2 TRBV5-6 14 TGTGCCAGCAGCGTCGGGACAGGGAACTATGGCTACACCTTC CASSVGTGNYGYTF
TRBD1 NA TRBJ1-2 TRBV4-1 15 TGCGCCAGCAGCCGGGAAGGGACAGTTTTTTATGGCTACACCTTC CASSREGTVFYGYTF
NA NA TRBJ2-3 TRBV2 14 TGTGCCAGCAGTGAGGCAGGGGATACAGATACGCAGTATTTT CASSEAGDTDTQYF
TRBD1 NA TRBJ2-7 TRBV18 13 TGTGCCAGCTCCCGCGACAGGGAATACGAGCAGTACTTC CASSRDREYEQYF
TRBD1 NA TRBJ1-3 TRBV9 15 TGTGCCAGCAGCGCAACAGGGGTCTCTGGAAACACCATATATTTT CASSATGVSGNTIYF
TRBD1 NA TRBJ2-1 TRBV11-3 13 TGTGCCAGCAGCAAAGACAGGGGGCTTGAGCAGTTCTTC CASSKDRGLEQFF
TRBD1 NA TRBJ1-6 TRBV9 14 TGTGCCAGCAGCGGACAGGGGGAGAATTCACCCCTCCACTTT CASSGQGENSPLHF
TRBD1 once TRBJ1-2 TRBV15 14 TGTGCCACCAGCAGAAAGGGACAGGGTGATGGCTACACCTTC CATSRKGQGDGYTF
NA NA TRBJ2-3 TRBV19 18 TGTGCCAGTAGTATGAGACGGAGTCCTTTTGTTAGCACAGATACGCAGTATTTT CASSMRRSPFVSTDTQYF
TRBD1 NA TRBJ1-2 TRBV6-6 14 TGTGCCAGCAGTTTCACCAGGGGGCCCTATGGCTACACCTTC CASSFTRGPYGYTF
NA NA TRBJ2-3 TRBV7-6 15 TGTGCCAGCAGCTTAATGGACGGCCAGGCAGATACGCAGTATTTT CASSLMDGQADTQYF
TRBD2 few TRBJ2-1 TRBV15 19 TGTGCCACCAGCAGAGGCCGTGGTAGCGGGAGGGGGACCTACAATGAGCAGTTCTTC CATSRGRGSGRGTYNEQFF
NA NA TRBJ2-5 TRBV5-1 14 TGCGCCAGCAGCTTGCGGGACTCTGGAGAGACCCAGTACTTC CASSLRDSGETQYF
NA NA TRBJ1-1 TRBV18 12 TGTGCCAGCTCACCTGGGAGGGGAGGAGCTTTCTTT CASSPGRGGAFF
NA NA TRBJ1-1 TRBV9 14 TGTGCCAGCAGCCCCCAGGCGGGGAACACTGAAGCTTTCTTT CASSPQAGNTEAFF
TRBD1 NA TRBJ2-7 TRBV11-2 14 TGTGCCAGCAGCCTAACGACAGGGCGCTACGAGCAGTACTTC CASSLTTGRYEQYF
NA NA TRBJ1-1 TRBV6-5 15 TGTGCCAGCAGATCCCAACCGACAGCGAACACTGAAGCTTTCTTT CASRSQPTANTEAFF
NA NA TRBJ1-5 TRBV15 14 TGTGCCACCAGCAGAGATGAAGGGCCTCAGCCCCAGCATTTT CATSRDEGPQPQHF
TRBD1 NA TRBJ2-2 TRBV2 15 TGTGCCATTGGACAGGGGGCGTCCTGGGCCGGGGAGCTGTTTTTT CAIGQGASWAGELFF
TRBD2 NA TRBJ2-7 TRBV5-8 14 TGTGCCAGCAGCTTGGTCGGGAGGGCTTACGAGCAGTACTTC CASSLVGRAYEQYF
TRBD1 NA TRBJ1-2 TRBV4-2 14 TGTGCCAGCAGCGCAGCGGGACAGTTCTATGGCTACACCTTC CASSAAGQFYGYTF
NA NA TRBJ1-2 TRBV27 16 TGTGCCAGCCTTCCCCTCTCCGGGGCCCGTAACTATGGCTACACCTTC CASLPLSGARNYGYTF
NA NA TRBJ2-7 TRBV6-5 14 TGTGCCATCGAGATGGAGGAGGACATCCACGAGCAGTACTTC CAIEMEEDIHEQYF
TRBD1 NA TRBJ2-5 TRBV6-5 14 TGTGCCAGCAGTTACTCAGAGGGGGCAATCGGGCAGTACTTC CASSYSEGAIGQYF
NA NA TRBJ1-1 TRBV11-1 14 TGTGCCAGCAGCTTTCGTTCAGGGTCCACTGAAGCTTTCTTT CASSFRSGSTEAFF
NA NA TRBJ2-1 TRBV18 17 TGTGCCAGCTCACCAAAGGGGCGTGCCCTCTCCTACAATGAGCAGTTCTTC CASSPKGRALSYNEQFF
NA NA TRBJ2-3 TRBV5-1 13 TGCGCCAGCAGCTTGGAAGGGAGAGATACGCAGTATTTT CASSLEGRDTQYF
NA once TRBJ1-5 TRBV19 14 TGTGCCAGTAGTAGGGGGAGTTGGGATCAGCCCCAGCATTTT CASSRGSWDQPQHF
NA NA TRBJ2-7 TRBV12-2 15 TGTGCAAGTCGCTTAGGCGGGAGGACTACCTACGAGCAGTACTTC CASRLGGRTTYEQYF
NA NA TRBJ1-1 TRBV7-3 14 TGTGCCAGCAGCTTAACAGGGGGGAACACTGAAGCTTTCTTT CASSLTGGNTEAFF
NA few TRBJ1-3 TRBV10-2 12 TGCGCCAGCAGTGAAGGGGGAAACACCATATATTTT CASSEGGNTIYF
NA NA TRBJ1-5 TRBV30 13 TGTGCCTGGAGTATGGGTAAGGGTCAGCCCCAGCATTTT CAWSMGKGQPQHF
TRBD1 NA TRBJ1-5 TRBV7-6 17 TGTGCCAGCAGCTTAGGAACAGGGGGACTTCGCAATCAGCCCCAGCATTTT CASSLGTGGLRNQPQHF
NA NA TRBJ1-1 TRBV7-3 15 TGTGCCAGCAGCTTAGCGGGACATAAGAACACTGAAGCTTTCTTT CASSLAGHKNTEAFF
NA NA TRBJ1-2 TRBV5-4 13 TGTGCCAGCAGCTTTTGGGGGGCGGGTGGCTACACCTTC CASSFWGAGGYTF
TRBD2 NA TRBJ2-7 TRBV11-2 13 TGTGCCAGCAGCCGGACGGGGGGCTACGAGCAGTACTTC CASSRTGGYEQYF